These T cell receptor beta chains were read from a single sample in a study of T cells in localized non-small cell lung cancer. Only in-frame clones appear in the TCRdb table, and some are missing; sequencing was by immunoSEQ multiplex PCR. In the table there are around 1,400 clones, 25% of which are singletons. The source was normal lung tissue next to the tumor, collected before any cancer treatment. The receptors shown here come from a male donor at least 60 years old with stage I lung adenocarcinoma. The CDR3 runs from the conserved cysteine through the conserved F or W. A D gene is named only where the DNA matches it firmly. Some rows mark clone size as missing; the rest say once, few, many or name a class of expanded clone.

V: TRBV19; D: -; J: TRBJ2-3; size: -; length: 16; DNA: TGTGCCAGTAGCCCCCCCCTTGCGCTCCGCACAGATACGCAGTATTTT; CDR3: CASSPPLALRTDTQYF
V: TRBV23-1; D: -; J: TRBJ2-5; size: -; length: 15; DNA: TGCGCCAGCAGTCCTCCGGACAGACACCAAGAGACCCAGTACTTC; CDR3: CASSPPDRHQETQYF
V: TRBV23-1; D: TRBD1; J: TRBJ1-4; size: few; length: 19; DNA: TGCGCCAGCAGCCAGGGAGTAACAGCAAGGGGGCCTAAAAATGAAAAACTGTTTTTT; CDR3: CASSQGVTARGPKNEKLFF
V: TRBV19; D: TRBD1; J: TRBJ2-6; size: -; length: 16; DNA: TGTGCCAGTACCCACGGACAGGGTGGAGGGGCCAACGTCCTGACTTTC; CDR3: CASTHGQGGGANVLTF
V: TRBV28; D: TRBD1; J: TRBJ1-2; size: -; length: 13; DNA: TGTGCCAGCAGTTTGGACAGGGACTATGGCTACACCTTC; CDR3: CASSLDRDYGYTF
V: TRBV19; D: TRBD1; J: TRBJ1-5; size: -; length: 13; DNA: TGTGCCAGTAGTTTCGACAGGGACCAGCCCCAGCATTTT; CDR3: CASSFDRDQPQHF
V: TRBV11-3; D: TRBD2; J: TRBJ2-1; size: large; length: 15; DNA: TGTGCCAGCAGCCCCTGGGGGACTAGCGACAATGAGCAGTTCTTC; CDR3: CASSPWGTSDNEQFF
V: TRBV29-1; D: -; J: TRBJ1-1; size: few; length: 14; DNA: TGCAGCGTTTTGGGCGGGGACGGCGGCACTGAAGCTTTCTTT; CDR3: CSVLGGDGGTEAFF
V: TRBV7-2; D: TRBD2; J: TRBJ2-2; size: -; length: 13; DNA: TGTGCCAGCAGCCCGAGGGAGGGCGGGGAGCTGTTTTTT; CDR3: CASSPREGGELFF
V: TRBV18; D: -; J: TRBJ2-1; size: -; length: 12; DNA: TGTGCCAGCTCACCGCTGGTAGCAGGGCAGTTCTTC; CDR3: CASSPLVAGQFF
V: TRBV9; D: -; J: TRBJ2-4; size: -; length: 12; DNA: TGTGCCAGCACCGGGACGGAAAACATTCAGTACTTC; CDR3: CASTGTENIQYF
V: TRBV6-8; D: -; J: TRBJ2-7; size: few; length: 14; DNA: TGTGCCAGCAGTTACTCGGGTCGGTCCTACGAGCAGTACTTC; CDR3: CASSYSGRSYEQYF
V: TRBV11-3; D: -; J: TRBJ2-3; size: -; length: 16; DNA: TGTGCCAGCAGCCGGAAACTAGTGGCGGGCACAGATACGCAGTATTTT; CDR3: CASSRKLVAGTDTQYF
V: TRBV28; D: -; J: TRBJ1-2; size: -; length: 13; DNA: TGTGCCAGCAGCCCGACCTGGGTGGGGGGCTACACCTTC; CDR3: CASSPTWVGGYTF
V: TRBV6-8; D: -; J: TRBJ1-1; size: large; length: 15; DNA: TGTGCCAGCACCCGGGAGCCGACCCTTGAAACTGAAGCTTTCTTT; CDR3: CASTREPTLETEAFF
V: TRBV11-3; D: -; J: TRBJ2-1; size: -; length: 16; DNA: TGTGCCAGCAGCTTAGACGGGGGTTCGATGTACAATGAGCAGTTCTTC; CDR3: CASSLDGGSMYNEQFF
V: TRBV9; D: TRBD2; J: TRBJ2-5; size: -; length: 16; DNA: TGTGCCAGCAGCGTAGCTAGCGGGGGGAACCAAGAGACCCAGTACTTC; CDR3: CASSVASGGNQETQYF
V: TRBV11-3; D: TRBD1; J: TRBJ2-6; size: -; length: 18; DNA: TGTGCCAGCAGCCCTCGGACAGGGTCAGATTCTGGGGCCAACGTCCTGACTTTC; CDR3: CASSPRTGSDSGANVLTF
V: TRBV7-2; D: -; J: TRBJ2-7; size: -; length: 13; DNA: TGTGCCAGCAGCTTCGGCAGGACCTACGAGCAGTACTTC; CDR3: CASSFGRTYEQYF
V: TRBV11-3; D: TRBD1; J: TRBJ2-6; size: -; length: 19; DNA: TGTGCCAGCAGCCCCGGGACAGGGGACTTTTCCAGGGGGGCCAACGTCCTGACTTTC; CDR3: CASSPGTGDFSRGANVLTF
V: TRBV11-3; D: TRBD2; J: TRBJ2-3; size: medium-sized; length: 14; DNA: TGTGCCAGCAGCTTGGGCGGGAGGAAAGGTACGCAGTATTTT; CDR3: CASSLGGRKGTQYF
V: TRBV6-8; D: -; J: TRBJ2-5; size: medium-sized; length: 14; DNA: TGTGCCAGCAGTTCCTCGATAAACCAAGAGACCCAGTACTTC; CDR3: CASSSSINQETQYF